This is a list of T cell receptor beta chains from one sample in a study of shared clonotypes between healthy human individuals. Assay: immunoSEQ multiplex PCR; the TCRdb copy retains only in-frame clones and omits some. The sample contains millions of clones, roughly 95% of which appear only once. Sequencing was done on a sample of naive CD8+ T cells sorted from blood. Receptors originate from a man between 18 and 35 years old in good health. The CDR3 runs from the conserved cysteine through the conserved F or W. Each record gives: clone size, J gene, D gene, V gene, CDR3 protein, CDR3 DNA. A D gene is named only where the DNA matches it firmly. Rows may omit the clone size; those that give it use once, few, many or a size class.

NA | TRBJ2-6 | NA | TRBV7-9 | CASSFTGTPGANVLTF | TGTGCCAGCAGCTTCACAGGGACGCCTGGGGCCAACGTCCTGACTTTC
NA | TRBJ1-1 | NA | TRBV7-9 | CASTPGGYAEKGEAFF | TGTGCCAGCACCCCGGGAGGGTACGCCGAAAAAGGTGAAGCTTTCTTT
NA | TRBJ2-7 | NA | TRBV5-1 | CASSPNPNYEQYF | TGCGCCAGCAGCCCGAACCCCAACTACGAGCAGTACTTC
NA | TRBJ1-2 | NA | TRBV6-6 | CASSYGGPYGYTF | TGTGCCAGCAGTTACGGGGGCCCCTATGGCTACACCTTC
NA | TRBJ2-6 | NA | TRBV9 | CASSPRYSGANVLTF | TGTGCCAGCAGCCCTCGGTATTCCGGGGCCAACGTCCTGACTTTC
NA | TRBJ1-4 | NA | TRBV9 | CASNQNGVEEKLFF | TGTGCCAGCAACCAGAACGGGGTAGAGGAAAAACTGTTTTTT
NA | TRBJ2-5 | TRBD2 | TRBV15 | CATGPRDYLAGDLVETQYF | TGTGCCACCGGGCCCAGGGATTATTTAGCGGGAGACCTGGTAGAGACCCAGTACTTC
NA | TRBJ1-2 | TRBD1 | TRBV19 | CASSVTGYNGYTF | TGTGCCAGTAGTGTGACAGGGTATAATGGCTACACCTTC
NA | TRBJ2-2 | NA | TRBV7-7 | CASSLGTGSQSGELFF | TGTGCTAGCAGCTTAGGGACGGGATCACAATCCGGGGAGCTGTTTTTT
NA | TRBJ2-3 | NA | TRBV4-3 | CASSQGLVGHTDTQYF | TGCGCCAGCAGCCAAGGTTTAGTCGGTCACACAGATACGCAGTATTTT
NA | TRBJ2-1 | NA | TRBV10-3 | CAISDEGPTYNEQFF | TGTGCCATCAGTGATGAGGGACCCACCTACAATGAGCAGTTCTTC
NA | TRBJ2-7 | NA | TRBV7-2 | CASSLHFSYEQYF | TGTGCCAGCAGCTTGCACTTTTCCTACGAGCAGTACTTC
NA | TRBJ2-3 | TRBD2 | TRBV28 | CASSHGLAGSTDTQYF | TGTGCCAGCAGTCATGGACTAGCGGGATCCACAGATACGCAGTATTTT
NA | TRBJ1-1 | NA | TRBV6-5 | CASSRPNTEAFF | TGTGCCAGCAGTAGGCCAAACACTGAAGCTTTCTTT
few | TRBJ2-7 | NA | TRBV6-6 | CASALGAEQYF | TGTGCCAGCGCCTTGGGGGCCGAGCAGTACTTC
NA | TRBJ2-1 | NA | TRBV6-5 | CASSYAESSYNEQFF | TGTGCCAGCAGTTACGCGGAAAGCTCCTACAATGAGCAGTTCTTC
once | TRBJ2-1 | NA | TRBV27 | CASSETASYNEQFF | TGTGCCAGCAGTGAAACTGCCTCCTACAATGAGCAGTTCTTC
NA | TRBJ2-7 | TRBD2 | TRBV2 | CASSPGLAVPYEQYF | TGTGCCAGCAGCCCCGGACTAGCGGTGCCGTACGAGCAGTACTTC
NA | TRBJ1-3 | NA | TRBV5-1 | CASSGGPQSSGNTIYF | TGCGCCAGCAGCGGGGGACCCCAGAGCTCTGGAAACACCATATATTTT
NA | TRBJ2-1 | TRBD2 | TRBV5-4 | CASSPPGLAVENEQFF | TGTGCCAGCAGCCCACCTGGACTAGCGGTGGAGAATGAGCAGTTCTTC
few | TRBJ2-7 | NA | TRBV19 | CASSNAGNNEQYF | TGTGCCAGTAGTAACGCCGGGAACAACGAGCAGTACTTC
NA | TRBJ1-2 | NA | TRBV6-5 | CASSYSSAAYGYTF | TGTGCCAGCAGTTACTCCTCGGCGGCCTATGGCTACACCTTC
NA | TRBJ1-1 | NA | TRBV6-1 | CASSESGTGNTEAFF | TGTGCCAGCAGTGAATCCGGGACGGGGAACACTGAAGCTTTCTTT
NA | TRBJ1-5 | NA | TRBV5-1 | CASSFAPEQPQHF | TGCGCCAGCAGCTTTGCCCCTGAACAGCCCCAGCATTTT
NA | TRBJ2-7 | NA | TRBV2 | CASSDGGHYEQYF | TGTGCCAGCAGTGATGGGGGGCACTACGAGCAGTACTTC
NA | TRBJ1-2 | NA | TRBV7-9 | CASSSQTFAAIYGYTF | TGTGCCAGCAGCTCCCAGACATTCGCGGCGATCTATGGCTACACCTTC
once | TRBJ2-1 | NA | TRBV9 | CASSGPRGRAGTNEQFF | TGTGCCAGCAGCGGACCAAGGGGGAGAGCGGGAACCAATGAGCAGTTCTTC
NA | TRBJ1-2 | NA | TRBV13 | CASSLVQANYGYTF | TGTGCCAGCAGCTTAGTGCAGGCAAACTATGGCTACACCTTC
NA | TRBJ2-1 | NA | TRBV9 | CASSVDMTFHEQFF | TGTGCCAGCAGCGTAGATATGACTTTCCATGAGCAGTTCTTC
NA | TRBJ1-2 | NA | TRBV29-1 | CSVDTGIGYGYTF | TGCAGCGTTGACACGGGAATTGGCTATGGCTACACCTTC
NA | TRBJ2-5 | TRBD1 | TRBV27 | CASSFFPDRGQETQYF | TGTGCCAGCAGTTTCTTCCCGGACAGGGGCCAAGAGACCCAGTACTTC
NA | TRBJ1-1 | NA | TRBV5-6 | CASSGVNTEAFF | TGTGCCAGCAGCGGGGTTAACACTGAAGCTTTCTTT
NA | TRBJ1-1 | NA | TRBV7-6 | CASSSQQGRDTEAFF | TGTGCCAGCAGCTCACAACAGGGCCGCGACACTGAAGCTTTCTTT
NA | TRBJ2-7 | NA | TRBV4-3 | CASSPVHRGETYEQYF | TGCGCCAGCAGCCCGGTCCATCGGGGTGAGACCTACGAGCAGTACTTC
NA | TRBJ2-1 | NA | TRBV9 | CASSGSMVNEQFF | TGTGCCAGCAGCGGATCCATGGTCAATGAGCAGTTCTTC
NA | TRBJ2-5 | NA | TRBV10-2 | CASSGGWLETQYF | TGCGCCAGCAGTGGGGGGTGGCTGGAGACCCAGTACTTC
NA | TRBJ1-6 | NA | TRBV4-1 | CASSQGPGPAGSPLHF | TGCGCCAGCAGCCAAGGTCCGGGTCCTGCGGGTTCACCCCTCCACTTT
once | TRBJ2-2 | NA | TRBV5-6 | CASSFGTLDTGELFF | TGTGCCAGCAGCTTCGGGACTCTAGACACCGGGGAGCTGTTTTTT
NA | TRBJ1-5 | NA | TRBV27 | CASRPGGSNQPQHF | TGTGCCAGCAGACCGGGAGGGAGCAATCAGCCCCAGCATTTT
NA | TRBJ2-7 | NA | TRBV6-1 | CASSAGTAEQYF | TGTGCCAGCAGTGCCGGGACTGCAGAGCAGTACTTC
NA | TRBJ1-2 | NA | TRBV6-5 | CASSYSNPGVGGYTF | TGTGCCAGCAGTTACTCGAACCCAGGGGTCGGCGGCTACACCTTC
NA | TRBJ2-1 | NA | TRBV6-1 | CASRVRGGEQFF | TGTGCCAGCAGAGTCCGAGGTGGTGAGCAGTTCTTC
NA | TRBJ1-3 | NA | TRBV11-2 | CASSSFMNSGNTIYF | TGTGCCAGCAGCTCCTTCATGAACTCTGGAAACACCATATATTTT
once | TRBJ2-2 | NA | TRBV29-1 | CSVEAGGKPGELFF | TGCAGCGTTGAAGCTGGGGGAAAGCCCGGGGAGCTGTTTTTT
NA | TRBJ1-4 | NA | TRBV9 | CASSVDSTTNEKLFF | TGTGCCAGCAGCGTCGACTCAACAACTAATGAAAAACTGTTTTTT
NA | TRBJ2-7 | TRBD1 | TRBV7-6 | CASSAPGQGYEQYF | TGTGCCAGCAGCGCTCCGGGACAGGGCTACGAGCAGTACTTC
NA | TRBJ2-6 | NA | TRBV19 | CASRPVSGANVLTF | TGTGCCAGTAGGCCCGTTTCTGGGGCCAACGTCCTGACTTTC
NA | TRBJ2-3 | NA | TRBV6-4 | CASSESLGGDTQYF | TGTGCCAGCAGTGAATCCCTAGGAGGAGATACGCAGTATTTT